This paragraph covers one T cell receptor beta chain sequence. Its matching antigen is unknown. CDR3 size: 12 residues. V dropped 6 bases and J dropped 6 bases, with 11 bases sitting between them. Germline loops: CDR1 MNHEY, CDR2 SVGAGI. As for time point: week 5, during vaccination. Topical imiquimod was applied with each vaccine dose, which held 300 ug of mutant IDH1 20-mer peptide. This sample is drawn from a study of a mutant IDH1 vaccine in newly diagnosed glioma. Whole-study context: Mean patient age was roughly 43 years; around 60% were male and about 40% female.

The table came from immunoSEQ multiplex PCR; TCRdb's copy has only in-frame clones and leaves some out. The sample has around 28,000 clones; roughly 90% are singletons. The V call is TRBV6-5, the J call TRBJ2-5; D unresolved. Sample: PBMCs, taken from a glioma patient whose treatment included an IDH1 peptide vaccine. This receptor was identified in a man younger than 30 with glioma. The CDR3 DNA is TGTGCCAGCAGCTCAAGAGTGCAGACCCAGTACTTC. It specifies CASSSRVQTQYF.